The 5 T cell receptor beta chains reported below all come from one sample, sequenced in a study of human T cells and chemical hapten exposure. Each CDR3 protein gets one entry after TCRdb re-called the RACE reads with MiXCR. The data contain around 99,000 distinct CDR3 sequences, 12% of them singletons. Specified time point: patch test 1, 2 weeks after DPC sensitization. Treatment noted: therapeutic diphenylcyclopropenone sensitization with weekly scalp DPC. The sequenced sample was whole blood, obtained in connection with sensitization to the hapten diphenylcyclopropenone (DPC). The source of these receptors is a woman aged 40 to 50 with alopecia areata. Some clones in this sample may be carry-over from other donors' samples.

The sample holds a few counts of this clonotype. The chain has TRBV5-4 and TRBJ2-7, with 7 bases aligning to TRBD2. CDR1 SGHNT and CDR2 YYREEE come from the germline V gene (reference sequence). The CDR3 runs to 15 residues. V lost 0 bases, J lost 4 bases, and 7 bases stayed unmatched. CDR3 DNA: TGTGCCAGCAGCTTGGGAAGCGGGAAGCTATACGAGCAGTACTTC. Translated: CASSLGSGKLYEQYF. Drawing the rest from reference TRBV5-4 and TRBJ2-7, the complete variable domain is ETGVTQSPTHLIKTRGQQVTLRCSSQSGHNTVSWYQQALGQGPQFIFQYYREEENGRGNFPPRFSGLQFPNYSSELNVNALELDDSALYLCASSLGSGKLYEQYFGPGTRLTVT.

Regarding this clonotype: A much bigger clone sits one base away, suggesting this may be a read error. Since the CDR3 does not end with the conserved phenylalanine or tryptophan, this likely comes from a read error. CDR3 loop: CASSQDTTSGTQYY. CDR3 in DNA: TGCGCCAGCAGCCAAGATACGACTAGTGGGACCCAGTACTAC. The chain recombines TRBV4-3 with TRBJ2-5; the D gene is possibly TRBD2 (6 bases). CDR1 is LGHNA, CDR2 YSLEER, per germline. The CDR3 contains 14 residues. The V end lost 0 bases, the J end lost 7 bases, and 12 bases lay between the germline ends.

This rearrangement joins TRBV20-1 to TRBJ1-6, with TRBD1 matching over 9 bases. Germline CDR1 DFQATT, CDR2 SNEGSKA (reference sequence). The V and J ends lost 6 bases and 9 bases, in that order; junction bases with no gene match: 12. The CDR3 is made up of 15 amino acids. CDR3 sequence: CSADHSGTGSSPLHF. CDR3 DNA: TGCAGTGCAGACCACTCCGGGACAGGGTCTTCACCCCTCCACTTT.

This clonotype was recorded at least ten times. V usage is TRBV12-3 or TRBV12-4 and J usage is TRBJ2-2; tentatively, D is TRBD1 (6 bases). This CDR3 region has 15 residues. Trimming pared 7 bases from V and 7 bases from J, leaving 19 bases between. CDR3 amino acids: CASTPTGTLNGELFF. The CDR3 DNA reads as TGTGCCAGCACCCCGACCGGGACACTGAACGGGGAGCTGTTTTTT.

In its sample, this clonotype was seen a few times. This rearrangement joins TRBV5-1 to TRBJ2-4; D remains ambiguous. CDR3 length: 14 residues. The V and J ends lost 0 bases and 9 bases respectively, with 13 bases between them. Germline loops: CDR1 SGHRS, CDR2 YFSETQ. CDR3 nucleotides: TGCGCCAGCAGCTTGGGGGCCGACCAAAGCATTCAGTACTTC. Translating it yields CASSLGADQSIQYF.